A single sample is the source of the 3 T cell receptor beta chains below, sequenced in a study of cytomegalovirus exposure and HLA in healthy donors. PCR involved 60 Vbeta and 13 Jbeta primers. TCRdb's copy holds only in-frame clones and misses some; the assay was immunoSEQ multiplex PCR. The sample lists around 160,000 clones, 65% to 70% seen once, with less than 5% in the top ten. The sequencing sample was made of PBMCs. Every receptor here comes from a woman aged 18-29 years in good health and CMV-seropositive.

The chain uses TRBV30 and TRBJ2-5; 8 nucleotides align to TRBD2. The CDR3 is made up of 16 amino acids. With V trimmed by 4 bases and J by 2 bases, 12 bases remained unmatched. CDR1 is GTSNPN and CDR2 is SVGIG in the germline V gene (reference sequence). The CDR3 DNA reads as TGTGCCTGGATTGGAAACTGGGCTAGCGGGCAAGAGACCCAGTACTTC. Amino acid sequence: CAWIGNWASGQETQYF. The entire variable domain, with the rest obtained from reference TRBV30 and TRBJ2-5, is as follows: SQTIHQWPATLVQPVGSPLSLECTVEGTSNPNLYWYRQAAGRGLQLLFYSVGIGQISSEVPQNLSASRPQDRQFILSSKKLLLSDSGFYLCAWIGNWASGQETQYFGPGTRLLVL.

This clone occurred a few times. The chain has TRBV18 and TRBJ2-7, with 12 nucleotides matching TRBD1. Losses at the gene ends were 6 bases for V and 7 bases for J; bases not matched to a gene: 10. The CDR3 is 15 amino acids. Germline loops: CDR1 KGHSH, CDR2 LQKENI. The CDR3 DNA is TGTGCCAGCTCGCCTCCGGGACAGGGGGCGAAAGAGCAGTACTTC. Residues: CASSPPGQGAKEQYF.

This clone was found once. This chain joins TRBV2 and TRBJ1-3; TRBD1 aligns across 9 bases. This CDR3 is 17 amino acids long. The ends lost 5 bases at V and 0 bases at J; junction bases unmatched: 8. From germline, CDR1 is SNHLY and CDR2 FYNNEI. CDR3 in amino acids: CASSNFTGGYSGNTIYF. Here the CDR3 DNA reads TGTGCCAGCAGTAACTTTACAGGGGGCTACTCTGGAAACACCATATATTTT.